Each of the 18 T cell receptor beta chains below was sequenced from the same sample in a study of blood T cell repertoires in COVID-19. Produced via immunoSEQ multiplex PCR; TCRdb's table is partial and in-frame only. Of 200,000 to 300,000 clones in the sample, 65% to 90% are singletons; the top ten hold about 1.6%. Source material: PBMCs or T cells enriched from blood (not recorded which). Every receptor here comes from a man aged 35-49 years who had recovered from COVID-19.

This chain connects TRBV6-5 to TRBJ1-1; 7 bases are shared with TRBD1. The CDR3 sequence is 13 residues long. Germline values: CDR1 MNHEY, CDR2 SVGAGI. J lost 1 base, V lost 7 bases, and 3 bases had no gene match. DNA for the CDR3: TGTGCCAGCATATACAGGGGGAACACTGAAGCTTTCTTT. The encoded protein is CASIYRGNTEAFF.

This clone showed up just once. This sequence joins TRBV18 and TRBJ2-3; 9 nucleotides agree with TRBD2. J gave up 5 bases and V 3 bases, and 3 bases lay outside the gene matches. The CDR3 consists of 14 residues. Germline values: CDR1 KGHSH, CDR2 LQKENI. The CDR3 DNA is TGTGCCAGCTCACCGGCTAGCGGGGAAGATACGCAGTATTTT. Its protein is CASSPASGEDTQYF.

This sequence joins TRBV18 and TRBJ1-6; no reliable D call. Germline CDR1 is KGHSH and CDR2 is LQKENI. The V and J ends lost 3 bases and 8 bases respectively, with 5 bases between them. The CDR3 has 12 amino acids. CDR3 sequence (DNA): TGTGCCAGCTCACCCGGGGATTCACCCCTCCACTTT. Its protein is CASSPGDSPLHF. The full variable domain, rest sourced from reference TRBV18 and TRBJ1-6, is NAGVMQNPRHLVRRRGQEARLRCSPMKGHSHVYWYRQLPEEGLKFMVYLQKENIIDESGMPKERFSAEFPKEGPSILRIQQVVRGDSAAYFCASSPGDSPLHFGNGTRLTVT.

For the CDR3, the DNA is TGTGCCAGCAGTCCAGGCGGGGCAGGAGAGGTTATCAGCTATGGCTACACCTTC. It is translated as CASSPGGAGEVISYGYTF. The chain links TRBV6-2 or TRBV6-3 to TRBJ1-2, with D possibly being TRBD1 (5 bases). The CDR3 length is 18 residues. V was clipped by 5 bases and J by 4 bases, with 26 bases between them. Germline-derived CDR1 and CDR2 are MNHEY and SVGEGT.

The genes are TRBV27 and TRBJ2-2; D may be TRBD1 (6 bases). There are 14 residues in the CDR3. The V end lost 5 bases, the J end lost 5 bases, and 12 bases lay between the germline ends. The germline gives CDR1 MNHEY, CDR2 SMNVEV (reference sequence). The CDR3 loop reads CASSKGQPTGELFF. The CDR3 DNA sequence: TGTGCCAGCAGTAAAGGACAGCCTACCGGGGAGCTGTTTTTT.

The genes are TRBV27 and TRBJ2-7; 8 positions agree with TRBD2. The ends lost 4 bases at V and 3 bases at J; junction bases unmatched: 8. The CDR3 consists of 15 residues. The V gene's germline CDR1 is MNHEY and CDR2 SMNVEV (reference sequence). CDR3 in amino acids: CASSSLSGGGYEQYF. The CDR3 coding sequence is TGTGCCAGCAGTTCCCTCAGCGGGGGAGGCTACGAGCAGTACTTC.

The chain recombines TRBV3-1 (or the pseudogene TRBV3-2) with TRBJ1-1, with D possibly being TRBD1 (6 bases). This CDR3 has 14 amino acids. Trimming removed 4 bases at V and 1 base at J, with 10 bases between. Germline V gives CDR1 LGHDT, CDR2 YNNKEL (reference sequence). CDR3 loop: CASSRTDRNTEAFF. DNA of the CDR3: TGTGCCAGCAGCCGAACGGACAGGAACACTGAAGCTTTCTTT.

This chain links TRBV2 with TRBJ1-2; 7 bases line up with TRBD1. The V segment lost 6 bases and the J segment 8 bases; nucleotides outside the gene matches: 3. Germline V gives CDR1 SNHLY, CDR2 FYNNEI. CDR3 size: 11 residues. In nucleotides, the CDR3 is TGTGCCAGCAGGTACAGGGGCGGCTACACCTTC. It translates to CASRYRGGYTF.

The chain uses TRBV19 and TRBJ2-2, with D possibly matching TRBD1 (5 bases). The V gene's germline CDR1 is LNHDA and CDR2 SQIVND (reference sequence). The V gene lost 1 base and the J gene lost 8 bases, with 20 bases spanning the gap. The CDR3 is made up of 17 amino acids. CDR3 DNA: TGTGCCAGTAGTATAGTAGGCCGACAGCTACCTAGAGGGGAGCTGTTTTTT. It is translated as CASSIVGRQLPRGELFF.

The V and J genes are TRBV5-1 and TRBJ2-7, with a possible D match to TRBD1 (6 bases). Germline values: CDR1 SGHRS, CDR2 YFSETQ. This CDR3 comprises 13 residues. Trimming pared 0 bases from V and 7 bases from J, leaving 11 bases between. The CDR3 loop is CASSLEQGGEQYF. CDR3 coding DNA: TGCGCCAGCAGCTTGGAACAGGGTGGGGAGCAGTACTTC.

The chain carries TRBV18 and TRBJ1-1, with D possibly matching TRBD1 (5 bases). Looked up from germline, CDR1 is KGHSH and CDR2 is LQKENI. V was shortened by 6 bases and J by 5 bases, with 16 bases between the two germline ends. The CDR3 contains 14 residues. DNA of the CDR3: TGTGCCAGCTCCCAGGAAGGGGCGTTGACTGAAGCTTTCTTT. It is translated as CASSQEGALTEAFF.

DNA for the CDR3: TGCAGCGCTCAATCGGGGCGGACAGTTATCACTGAAGCTTTCTTT. It specifies CSAQSGRTVITEAFF. The chain has TRBV29-1 and TRBJ1-1; D is perhaps TRBD1 (6 bases). The CDR3 has 15 amino acids. V was clipped by 7 bases and J by 4 bases, with 22 bases between them. The germline gives CDR1 SQVTM, CDR2 ANQGSEA.

The gene calls are TRBV19 and TRBJ2-7; 13 nucleotides agree with TRBD2. V gave up 1 base and J gave up 3 bases; unmatched junction bases: 0. The CDR3 is 15 amino acids. Per the germline V gene, CDR1 is LNHDA and CDR2 is SQIVND (reference sequence). The CDR3 DNA reads TGTGCCAGTAGTATAGGGACTAGCGGGGGCTACGAGCAGTACTTC. Translated, it gives CASSIGTSGGYEQYF.

This chain uses TRBV20-1 with TRBJ1-5; TRBD1 might be the D (5 bases). The CDR3 contains 15 residues. Germline V gene sequence: CDR1 DFQATT, CDR2 SNEGSKA (reference sequence). The germline V and J ends were trimmed by 3 bases and 0 bases, with 12 bases remaining between them. CDR3 DNA: TGCAGTGCTAGTGGGAGGGGCAATAGCAATCAGCCCCAGCATTTT. Residues: CSASGRGNSNQPQHF.

This clone has only a few counts. J is TRBJ2-7 and V is TRBV7-2, with D possibly TRBD2 on 5 matching bases. The CDR3 loop spans 12 amino acids. Trimming left V 6 bases short and J 0 bases short, with 6 bases between. Germline assignment: CDR1 SGHTA and CDR2 FQGNSA. The CDR3 protein is CASRGSSYEQYF. CDR3 bases: TGTGCCAGCAGGGGGAGCTCCTACGAGCAGTACTTC.

CDR3 in amino acids: CASSDNYEQYF. DNA of the CDR3: TGTGCCAGCAGCGACAACTACGAGCAGTACTTC. The chain couples TRBV7-8 to TRBJ2-7; D is unresolved. Trimming took off 5 bases at V and 3 bases at J, with 5 bases between the two ends. Germline loops: CDR1 SGHVS, CDR2 FQNEAQ. The CDR3 is 11 amino acids.

This rearrangement joins TRBV28 to TRBJ1-4, with TRBD1 matching over 10 bases. Per germline, CDR1 MDHEN and CDR2 SYDVKM. The CDR3 has 17 residues. Germline trimming cut 5 bases from V and 1 base from J; bases unmatched to any gene: 7. This chain's CDR3 is CASSRDRGDGTNEKLFF. The DNA of the CDR3 is TGTGCCAGCAGTCGGGACAGGGGAGATGGAACTAATGAAAAACTGTTTTTT. Looking up the rest from reference TRBV28 and TRBJ1-4 gives the full variable domain: DVKVTQSSRYLVKRTGEKVFLECVQDMDHENMFWYRQDPGLGLRLIYFSYDVKMKEKGDIPEGYSVSREKKERFSLILESASTNQTSMYLCASSRDRGDGTNEKLFFGSGTQLSVL.

The gene calls are TRBV18 and TRBJ1-5; TRBD1 matches at 7 bases. The germline CDR1 and CDR2 sequences are KGHSH and LQKENI. The CDR3 consists of 15 residues. Trimming at V came to 3 bases and at J to 5 bases, leaving 7 bases not matched to a gene. CDR3 coding DNA: TGTGCCAGCTCACCCGTCGGCAGGGGGGATCAGCCCCAGCATTTT. It specifies CASSPVGRGDQPQHF.